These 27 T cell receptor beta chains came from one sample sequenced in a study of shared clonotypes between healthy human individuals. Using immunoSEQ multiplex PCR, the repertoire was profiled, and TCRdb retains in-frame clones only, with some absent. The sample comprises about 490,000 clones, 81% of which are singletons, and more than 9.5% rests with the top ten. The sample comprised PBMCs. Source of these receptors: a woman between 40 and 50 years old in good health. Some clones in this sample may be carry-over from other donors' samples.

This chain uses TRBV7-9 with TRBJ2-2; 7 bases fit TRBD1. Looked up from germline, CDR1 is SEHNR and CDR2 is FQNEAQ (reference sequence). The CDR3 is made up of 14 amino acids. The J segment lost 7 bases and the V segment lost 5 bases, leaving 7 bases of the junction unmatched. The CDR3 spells CASSHRQGHGELFF. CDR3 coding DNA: TGTGCCAGCAGCCATAGACAGGGACACGGGGAGCTGTTTTTT.

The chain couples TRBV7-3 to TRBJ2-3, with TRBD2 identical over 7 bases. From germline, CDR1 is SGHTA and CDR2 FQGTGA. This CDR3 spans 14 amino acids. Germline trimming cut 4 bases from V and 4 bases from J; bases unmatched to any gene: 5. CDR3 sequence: CASSSGRESDTQYF. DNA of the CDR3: TGTGCCAGCAGCTCAGGGAGGGAGTCAGATACGCAGTATTTT.

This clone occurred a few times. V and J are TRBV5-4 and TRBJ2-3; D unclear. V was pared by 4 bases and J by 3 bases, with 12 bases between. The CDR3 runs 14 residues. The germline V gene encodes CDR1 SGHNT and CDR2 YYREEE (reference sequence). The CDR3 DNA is TGTGCCAGCAGCGAAGAGTGGTCGACAGATACGCAGTATTTT. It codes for CASSEEWSTDTQYF.

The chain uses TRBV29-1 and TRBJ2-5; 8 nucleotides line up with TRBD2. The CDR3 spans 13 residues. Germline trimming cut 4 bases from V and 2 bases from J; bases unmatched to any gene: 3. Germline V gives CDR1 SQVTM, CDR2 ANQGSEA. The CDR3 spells CSVASGPQETQYF. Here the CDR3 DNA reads TGCAGCGTTGCTAGCGGGCCGCAAGAGACCCAGTACTTC.

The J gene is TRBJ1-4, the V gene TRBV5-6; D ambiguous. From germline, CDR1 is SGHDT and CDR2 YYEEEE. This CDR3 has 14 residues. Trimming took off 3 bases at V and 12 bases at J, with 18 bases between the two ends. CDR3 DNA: TGTGCCAGCAGCTCCCTACGTAGGAGAGAAGAACTGTTTTTT. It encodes CASSSLRRREELFF.

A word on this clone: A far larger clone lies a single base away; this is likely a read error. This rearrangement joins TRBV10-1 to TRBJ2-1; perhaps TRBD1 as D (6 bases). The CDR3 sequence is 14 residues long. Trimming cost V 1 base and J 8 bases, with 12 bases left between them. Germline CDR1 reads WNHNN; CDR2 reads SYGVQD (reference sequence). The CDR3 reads CASSECRGPHEQFF. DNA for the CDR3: TGCGCCAGCAGTGAGTGCAGGGGTCCGCATGAGCAGTTCTTC.

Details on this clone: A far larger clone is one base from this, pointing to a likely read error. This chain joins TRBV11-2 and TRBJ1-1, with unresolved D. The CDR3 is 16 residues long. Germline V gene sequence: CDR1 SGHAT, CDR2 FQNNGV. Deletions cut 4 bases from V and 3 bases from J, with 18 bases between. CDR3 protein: CASSSHEWIRDTEAFF. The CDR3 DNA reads TGTGCCAGCAGCTCCCATGAGTGGATTCGGGACACTGAAGCTTTCTTT.

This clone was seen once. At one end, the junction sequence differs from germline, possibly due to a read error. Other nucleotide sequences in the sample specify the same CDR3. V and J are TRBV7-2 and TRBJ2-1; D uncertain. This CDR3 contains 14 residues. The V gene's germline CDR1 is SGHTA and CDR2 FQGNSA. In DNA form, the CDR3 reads TGCGCCAGCAGCTTATACGTCCTCGACAATGAGCAGTTCTTC. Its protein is CASSLYVLDNEQFF.

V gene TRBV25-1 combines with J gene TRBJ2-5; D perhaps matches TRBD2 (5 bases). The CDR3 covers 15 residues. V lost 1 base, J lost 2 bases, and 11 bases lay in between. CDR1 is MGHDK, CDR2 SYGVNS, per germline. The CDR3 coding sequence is TGTGCCAGCAGTGAATTTGAACGGGGACAAGAGACCCAGTACTTC. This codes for CASSEFERGQETQYF.

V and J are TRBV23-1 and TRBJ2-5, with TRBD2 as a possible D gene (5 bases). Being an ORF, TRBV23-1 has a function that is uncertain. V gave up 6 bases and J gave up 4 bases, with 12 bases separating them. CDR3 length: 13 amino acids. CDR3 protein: CASSQRWGETQYF. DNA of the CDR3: TGCGCCAGCAGCCAGCGGTGGGGAGAGACCCAGTACTTC.

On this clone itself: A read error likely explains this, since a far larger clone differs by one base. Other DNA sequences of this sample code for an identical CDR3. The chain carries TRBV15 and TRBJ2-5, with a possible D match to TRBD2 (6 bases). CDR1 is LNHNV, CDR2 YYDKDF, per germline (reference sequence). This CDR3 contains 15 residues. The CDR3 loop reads CATSRALAPQETQYF. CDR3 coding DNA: TGCGCCACCAGCAGAGCTCTAGCGCCCCAAGAGACCCAGTACTTC. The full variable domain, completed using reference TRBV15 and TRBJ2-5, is DAMVIQNPRYQVTQFGKPVTLSCSQTLNHNVMYWYQQKSSQAPKLLFHYYDKDFNNEADTPDNFQSRRPNTSFCFLDIRSPGLGDTAMYLCATSRALAPQETQYFGPGTRLLVL.

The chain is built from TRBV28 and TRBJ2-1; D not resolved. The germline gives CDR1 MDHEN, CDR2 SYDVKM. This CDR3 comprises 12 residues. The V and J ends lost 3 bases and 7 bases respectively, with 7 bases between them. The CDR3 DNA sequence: TGTGCCAGCAGTTTGATCGGAAATGAGCAGTTCTTC. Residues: CASSLIGNEQFF.

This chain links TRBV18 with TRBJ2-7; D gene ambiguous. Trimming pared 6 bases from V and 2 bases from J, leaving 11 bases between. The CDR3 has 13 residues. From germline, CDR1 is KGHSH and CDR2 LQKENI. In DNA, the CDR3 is TGTGCCAGCTCCGATGACGGACCCTACGAGCAGTACTTC. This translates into CASSDDGPYEQYF.

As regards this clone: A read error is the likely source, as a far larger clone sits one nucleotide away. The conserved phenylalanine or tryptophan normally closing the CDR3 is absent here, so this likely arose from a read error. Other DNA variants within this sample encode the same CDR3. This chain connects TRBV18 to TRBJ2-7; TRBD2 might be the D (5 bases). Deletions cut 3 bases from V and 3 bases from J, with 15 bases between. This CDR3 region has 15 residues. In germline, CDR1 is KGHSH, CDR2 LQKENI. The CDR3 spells CASSPRSRTLYEQYL. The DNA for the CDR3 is TGTGCCAGCTCACCCCGCTCGAGGACTCTCTACGAGCAGTACTTA.

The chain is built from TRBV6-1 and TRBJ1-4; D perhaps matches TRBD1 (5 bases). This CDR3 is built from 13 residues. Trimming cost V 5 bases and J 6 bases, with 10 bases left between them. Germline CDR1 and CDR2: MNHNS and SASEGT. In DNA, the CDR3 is TGTGCCAGCAGTCTGGGGACTTATGAAAAACTGTTTTTT. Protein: CASSLGTYEKLFF.

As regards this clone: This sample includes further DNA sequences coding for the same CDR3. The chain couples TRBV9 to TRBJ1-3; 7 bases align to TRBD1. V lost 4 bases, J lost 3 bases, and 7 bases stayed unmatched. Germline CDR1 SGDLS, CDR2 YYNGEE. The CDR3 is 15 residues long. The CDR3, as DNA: TGTGCCAGCAGCCCCTCAGGGGGAGGTGGAAACACCATATATTTT. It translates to CASSPSGGGGNTIYF.

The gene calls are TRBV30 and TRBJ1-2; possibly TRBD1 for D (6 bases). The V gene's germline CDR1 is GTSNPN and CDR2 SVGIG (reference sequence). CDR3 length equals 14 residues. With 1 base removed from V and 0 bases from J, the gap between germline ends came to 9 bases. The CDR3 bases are TGTGCCTGGAGTGGGGACACCACTAACTATGGCTACACCTTC. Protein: CAWSGDTTNYGYTF.

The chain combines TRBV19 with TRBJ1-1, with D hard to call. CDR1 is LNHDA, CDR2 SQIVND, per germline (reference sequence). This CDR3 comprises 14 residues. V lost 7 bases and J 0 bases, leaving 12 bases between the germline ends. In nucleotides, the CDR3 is TGTGCCAGTACCTTATCGGGAGTGAACACTGAAGCTTTCTTT. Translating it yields CASTLSGVNTEAFF.

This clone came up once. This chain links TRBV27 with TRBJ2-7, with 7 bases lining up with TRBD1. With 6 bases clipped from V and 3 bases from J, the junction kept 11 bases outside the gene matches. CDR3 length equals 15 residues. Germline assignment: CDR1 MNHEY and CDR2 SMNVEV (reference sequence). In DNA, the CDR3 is TGTGCCAGCAGCTGGGGACAGAGCCAAATCTACGAGCAGTACTTC. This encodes CASSWGQSQIYEQYF.

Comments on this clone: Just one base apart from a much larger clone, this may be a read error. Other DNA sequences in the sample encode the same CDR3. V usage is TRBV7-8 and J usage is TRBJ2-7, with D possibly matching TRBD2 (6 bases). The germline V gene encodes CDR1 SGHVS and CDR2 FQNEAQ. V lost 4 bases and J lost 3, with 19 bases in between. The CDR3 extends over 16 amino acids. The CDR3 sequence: CASSSGAGAIVYEQYF. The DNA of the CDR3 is TGTGCCAGCAGCTCTGGAGCGGGTGCAATAGTCTACGAGCAGTACTTC.

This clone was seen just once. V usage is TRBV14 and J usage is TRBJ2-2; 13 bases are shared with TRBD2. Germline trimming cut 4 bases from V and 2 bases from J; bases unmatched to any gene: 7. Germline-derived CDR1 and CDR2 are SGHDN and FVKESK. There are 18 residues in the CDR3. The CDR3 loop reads CASSLLGLAGTNTGELFF. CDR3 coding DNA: TGTGCCAGCAGCCTGCTGGGACTAGCGGGGACTAACACCGGGGAGCTGTTTTTT.

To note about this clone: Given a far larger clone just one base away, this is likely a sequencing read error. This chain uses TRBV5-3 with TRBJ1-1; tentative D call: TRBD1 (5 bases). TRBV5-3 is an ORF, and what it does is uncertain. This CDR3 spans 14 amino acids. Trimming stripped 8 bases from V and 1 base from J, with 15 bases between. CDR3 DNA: TGTGCCAGCAGCCAAGACGGGGCGAACACTGAAGCTTTCTTT. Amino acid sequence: CASSQDGANTEAFF.

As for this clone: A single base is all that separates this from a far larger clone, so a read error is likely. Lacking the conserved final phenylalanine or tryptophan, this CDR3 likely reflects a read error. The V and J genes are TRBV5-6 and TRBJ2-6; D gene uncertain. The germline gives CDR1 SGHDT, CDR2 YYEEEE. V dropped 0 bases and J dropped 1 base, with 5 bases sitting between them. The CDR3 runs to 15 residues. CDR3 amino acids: CASSLGRSGANVLTC. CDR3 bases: TGTGCCAGCAGCTTGGGCAGATCTGGGGCCAACGTCCTGACTTGC.

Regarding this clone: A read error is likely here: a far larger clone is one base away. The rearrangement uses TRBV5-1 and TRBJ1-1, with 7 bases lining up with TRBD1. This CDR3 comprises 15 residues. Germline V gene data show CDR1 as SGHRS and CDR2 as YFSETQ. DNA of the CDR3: TGCGCCAGTTCGGGGACAGAATCGTGGAGCACTGGAGCTTTCTTT. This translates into CASSGTESWSTGAFF.

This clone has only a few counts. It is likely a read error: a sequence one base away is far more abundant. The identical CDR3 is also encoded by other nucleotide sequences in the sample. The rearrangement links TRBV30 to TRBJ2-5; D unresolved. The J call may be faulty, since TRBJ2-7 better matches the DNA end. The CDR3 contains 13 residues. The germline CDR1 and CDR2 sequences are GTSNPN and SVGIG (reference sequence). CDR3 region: CAWSVSFESEQYF. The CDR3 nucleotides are TGCGCCTGGAGTGTGTCCTTCGAAAGCGAGCAGTACTTC.

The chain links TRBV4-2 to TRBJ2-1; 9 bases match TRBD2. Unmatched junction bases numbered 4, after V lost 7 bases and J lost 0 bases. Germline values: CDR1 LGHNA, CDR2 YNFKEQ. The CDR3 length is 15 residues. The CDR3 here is CASKGSGSSYNEQFF. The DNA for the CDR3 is TGTGCCAGCAAGGGTAGCGGGAGCTCCTACAATGAGCAGTTCTTC.

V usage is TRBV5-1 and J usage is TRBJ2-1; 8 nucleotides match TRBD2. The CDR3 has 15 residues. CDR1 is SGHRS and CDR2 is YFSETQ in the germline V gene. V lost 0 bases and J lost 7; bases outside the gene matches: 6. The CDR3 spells CASSLDGRAGNEQFF. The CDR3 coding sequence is TGCGCCAGCAGCTTGGACGGGAGGGCCGGGAATGAGCAGTTCTTC. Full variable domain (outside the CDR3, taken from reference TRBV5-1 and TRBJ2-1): KAGVTQTPRYLIKTRGQQVTLSCSPISGHRSVSWYQQTPGQGLQFLFEYFSETQRNKGNFPGRFSGRQFSNSRSEMNVSTLELGDSALYLCASSLDGRAGNEQFFGPGTRLTVL.